Presented here are 2 T cell receptor beta chains from one specimen sequenced in a study of blood T cell repertoires in COVID-19. Some clones are missing from TCRdb's copy, which holds only in-frame ones; the method was immunoSEQ multiplex PCR. This table has fewer than 50,000 clones, 55% to 75% appearing once. Input material: peripheral blood. The source of these receptors is a man older than 75 with acute or convalescent COVID-19.

V gene TRBV3-1 (or the pseudogene TRBV3-2) combines with J gene TRBJ2-7; weak D call: TRBD2 (6 bases). The V and J ends lost 4 bases and 7 bases respectively, with 14 bases between them. This CDR3 contains 13 residues. Germline assignment: CDR1 LGHDT and CDR2 YNNKEL (reference sequence). CDR3 loop: CASSRMTSGEQYF. The CDR3 DNA reads TGTGCCAGCAGCCGGATGACGAGCGGGGAGCAGTACTTC.

The gene calls are TRBV9 and TRBJ1-1, with D possibly TRBD1 on 6 matching bases. The germline V gene has CDR1 SGDLS and CDR2 YYNGEE. The CDR3 covers 14 residues. Trimming cost V 3 bases and J 7 bases, with 16 bases left between them. In DNA form, the CDR3 reads TGTGCCAGCAGCGCGGGGGGGACAATAGGTGAAGCTTTCTTT. Translating gives CASSAGGTIGEAFF.